This section outlines one T cell receptor beta chain sequence together with its context. Its specificity is unknown. Any gene name here is a mouse gene name. Read coverage stops 4 residues before the CDR3 terminus; the germline J gene supplies the remainder. Extracted RNA was reverse transcribed, and the resulting cDNA served as sequencing template. Produced via immunoSEQ multiplex PCR; TCRdb's table is partial and in-frame only. This repertoire lists more than 250,000 clones without singletons; less than 1.5% sits in the top ten. This sample is part of a study of CD8+ T cells in alopecia areata. Overall study findings and caveats: In lesional scalp, particularly from alopecia totalis/universalis, clonality was higher than in normal scalp. Although TCR sharing was seen in mice, sharing across patients was less clear, possibly for HLA-related reasons. Scalp samples also yield sequences from resident alphabeta T cells of normal skin.

On the basis of CD4, CD8alpha, NKG2D, NKG2ACE and other markers, pooled cutaneous lymph node cells were sorted. After removal of 1 base from V and 0 bases from J, the junction contained 3 bases not matched to a gene. The CDR3 length is 15 residues. The germline gives CDR1 NNHDY, CDR2 SYVADS. Sequencing input: CD4+ T cells sorted from a lymph node. V is TRBV13-3 and J is TRBJ1-2; TRBD1 matches at 7 bases. This clonotype was obtained from a C3H/HeJ mouse with alopecia areata. The MHC haplotype of this mouse line is H2-k. The CDR3 reads CASSDPGQPNSDYTF. Partial CDR3 DNA: TGTGCCAGCAGTGATCCGGGACAGCCAAACTCC.